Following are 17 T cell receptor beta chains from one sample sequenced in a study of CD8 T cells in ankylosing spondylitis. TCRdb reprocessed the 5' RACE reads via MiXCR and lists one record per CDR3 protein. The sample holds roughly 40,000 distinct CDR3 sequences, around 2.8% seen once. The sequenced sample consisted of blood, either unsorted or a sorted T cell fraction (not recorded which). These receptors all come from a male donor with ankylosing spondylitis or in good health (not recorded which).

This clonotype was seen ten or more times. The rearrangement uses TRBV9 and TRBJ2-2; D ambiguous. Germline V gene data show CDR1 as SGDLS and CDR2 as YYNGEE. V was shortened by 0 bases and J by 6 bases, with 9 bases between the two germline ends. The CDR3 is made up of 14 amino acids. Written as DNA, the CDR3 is TGTGCCAGCAGCGTAGAGGTTGGGGCCGGGGAGCTGTTTTTT. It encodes CASSVEVGAGELFF. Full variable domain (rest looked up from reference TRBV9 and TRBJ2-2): DSGVTQTPKHLITATGQRVTLRCSPRSGDLSVYWYQQSLDQGLQFLIQYYNGEERAKGNILERFSAQQFPDLHSELNLSSLELGDSALYFCASSVEVGAGELFFGEGSRLTVL.

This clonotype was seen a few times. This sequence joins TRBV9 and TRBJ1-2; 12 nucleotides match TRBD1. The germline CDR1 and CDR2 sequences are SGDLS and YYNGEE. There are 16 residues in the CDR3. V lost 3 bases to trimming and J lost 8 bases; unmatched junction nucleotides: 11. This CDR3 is CASSEPGQGAERGYTF. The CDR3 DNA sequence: TGTGCCAGCAGCGAACCGGGACAGGGGGCAGAGCGCGGCTACACCTTC. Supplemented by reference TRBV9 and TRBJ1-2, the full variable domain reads DSGVTQTPKHLITATGQRVTLRCSPRSGDLSVYWYQQSLDQGLQFLIQYYNGEERAKGNILERFSAQQFPDLHSELNLSSLELGDSALYFCASSEPGQGAERGYTFGSGTRLTVV.

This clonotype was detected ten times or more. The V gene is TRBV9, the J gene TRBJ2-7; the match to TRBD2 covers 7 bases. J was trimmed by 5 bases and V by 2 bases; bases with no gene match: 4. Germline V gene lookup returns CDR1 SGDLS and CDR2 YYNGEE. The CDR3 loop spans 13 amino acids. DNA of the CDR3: TGTGCCAGCAGCGTGGGGGGAGGGGACGAGCAGTACTTC. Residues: CASSVGGGDEQYF.

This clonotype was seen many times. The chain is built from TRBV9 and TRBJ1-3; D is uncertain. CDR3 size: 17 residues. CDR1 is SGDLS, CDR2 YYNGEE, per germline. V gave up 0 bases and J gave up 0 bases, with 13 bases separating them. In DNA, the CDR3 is TGTGCCAGCAGCGTAGGTATGGACCTCGCCTCTGGAAACACCATATATTTT. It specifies CASSVGMDLASGNTIYF.

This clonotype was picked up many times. CDR3 DNA: TGCGCCACCTGTAGGAGCTTCCCCCCCTACGAGCAGTACTTC. Protein sequence: CATCRSFPPYEQYF. The rearrangement uses TRBV23-1 and TRBJ2-7; the D is unclear. TRBV23-1 is identified as an open reading frame with a role that is uncertain. V was clipped by 10 bases and J by 2 bases, with 18 bases between them. CDR3 size: 14 residues.

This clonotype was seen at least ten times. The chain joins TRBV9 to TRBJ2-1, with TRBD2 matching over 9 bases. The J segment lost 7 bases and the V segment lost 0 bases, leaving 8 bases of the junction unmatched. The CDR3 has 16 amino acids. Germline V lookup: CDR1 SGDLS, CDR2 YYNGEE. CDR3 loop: CASSVDGGRAQNEQFF. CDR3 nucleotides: TGTGCCAGCAGCGTAGACGGCGGGAGGGCCCAGAATGAGCAGTTCTTC.

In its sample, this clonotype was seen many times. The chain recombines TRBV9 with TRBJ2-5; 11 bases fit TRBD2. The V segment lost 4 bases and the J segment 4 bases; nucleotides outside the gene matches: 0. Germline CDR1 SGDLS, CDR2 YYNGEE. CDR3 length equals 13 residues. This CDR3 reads CASSLAGGETQYF. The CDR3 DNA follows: TGTGCCAGCAGCCTAGCGGGGGGAGAGACCCAGTACTTC.

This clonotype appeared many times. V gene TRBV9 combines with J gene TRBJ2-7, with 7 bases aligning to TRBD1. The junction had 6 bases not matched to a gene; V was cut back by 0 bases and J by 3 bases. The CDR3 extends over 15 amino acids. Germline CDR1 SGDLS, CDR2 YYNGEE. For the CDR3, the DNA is TGTGCCAGCAGCGTAGAGGGACAGCCCCTCTACGAGCAGTACTTC. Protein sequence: CASSVEGQPLYEQYF.

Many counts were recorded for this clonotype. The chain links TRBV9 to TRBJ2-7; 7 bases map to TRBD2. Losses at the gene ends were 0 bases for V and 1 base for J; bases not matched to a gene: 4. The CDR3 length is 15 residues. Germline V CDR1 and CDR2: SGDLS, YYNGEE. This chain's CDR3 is CASSVAPSGSYEQYF. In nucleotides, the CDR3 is TGTGCCAGCAGCGTAGCTCCTAGCGGTTCCTACGAGCAGTACTTC.

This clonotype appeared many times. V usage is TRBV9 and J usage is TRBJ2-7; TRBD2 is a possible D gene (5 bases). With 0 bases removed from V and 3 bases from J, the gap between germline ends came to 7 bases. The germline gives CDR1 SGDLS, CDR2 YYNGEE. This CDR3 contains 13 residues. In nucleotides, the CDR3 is TGTGCCAGCAGCGTAGACGGGAACTACGAGCAGTACTTC. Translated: CASSVDGNYEQYF.

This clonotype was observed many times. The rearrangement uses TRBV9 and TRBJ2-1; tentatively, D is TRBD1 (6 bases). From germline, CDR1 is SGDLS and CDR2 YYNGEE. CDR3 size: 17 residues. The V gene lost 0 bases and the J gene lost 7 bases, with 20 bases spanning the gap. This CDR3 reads CASSVEGATGYMNEQFF. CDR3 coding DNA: TGTGCCAGCAGCGTAGAAGGGGCAACAGGGTATATGAATGAGCAGTTCTTC.

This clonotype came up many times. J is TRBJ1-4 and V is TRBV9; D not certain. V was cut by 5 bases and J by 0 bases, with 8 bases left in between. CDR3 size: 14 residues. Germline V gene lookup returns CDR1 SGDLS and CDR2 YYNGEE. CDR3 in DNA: TGTGCCAGCAGTCCCCCGGCAACTAATGAAAAACTGTTTTTT. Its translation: CASSPPATNEKLFF. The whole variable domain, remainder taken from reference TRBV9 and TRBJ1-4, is DSGVTQTPKHLITATGQRVTLRCSPRSGDLSVYWYQQSLDQGLQFLIQYYNGEERAKGNILERFSAQQFPDLHSELNLSSLELGDSALYFCASSPPATNEKLFFGSGTQLSVL.

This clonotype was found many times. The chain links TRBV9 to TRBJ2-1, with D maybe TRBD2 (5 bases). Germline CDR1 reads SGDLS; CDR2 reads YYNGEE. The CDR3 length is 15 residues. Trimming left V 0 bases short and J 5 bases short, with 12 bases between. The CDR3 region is CASSVGLSGHNEQFF. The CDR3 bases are TGTGCCAGCAGCGTAGGGCTAAGCGGCCACAATGAGCAGTTCTTC.

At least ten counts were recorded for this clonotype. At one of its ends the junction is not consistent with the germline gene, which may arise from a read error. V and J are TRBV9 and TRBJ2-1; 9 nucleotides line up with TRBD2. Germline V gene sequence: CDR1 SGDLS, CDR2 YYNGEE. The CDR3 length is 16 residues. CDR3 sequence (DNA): TGTGCCAGCAGCGTAGGAGGGACTAGCTCCCACAATGAGCAGTTCTTC. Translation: CASSVGGTSSHNEQFF.

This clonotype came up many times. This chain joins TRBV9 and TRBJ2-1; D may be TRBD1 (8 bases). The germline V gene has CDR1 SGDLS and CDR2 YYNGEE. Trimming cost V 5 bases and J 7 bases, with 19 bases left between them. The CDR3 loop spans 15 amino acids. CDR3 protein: CASSATQGGWNEQFF. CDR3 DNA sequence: TGTGCCAGCAGTGCCACACAGGGGGGGTGGAATGAGCAGTTCTTC.

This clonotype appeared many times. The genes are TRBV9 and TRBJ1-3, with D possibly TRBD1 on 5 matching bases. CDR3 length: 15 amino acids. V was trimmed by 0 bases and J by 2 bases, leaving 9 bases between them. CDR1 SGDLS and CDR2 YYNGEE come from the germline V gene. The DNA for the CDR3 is TGTGCCAGCAGCGTAGTGGGGGGACCTGGAAACACCATATATTTT. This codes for CASSVVGGPGNTIYF.

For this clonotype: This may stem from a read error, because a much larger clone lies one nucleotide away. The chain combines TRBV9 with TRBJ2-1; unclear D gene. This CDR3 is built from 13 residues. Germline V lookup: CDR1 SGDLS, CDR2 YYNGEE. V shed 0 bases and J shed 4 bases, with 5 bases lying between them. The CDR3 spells CASSVAKYNEQFF. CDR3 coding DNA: TGTGCCAGCAGCGTAGCCAAATACAATGAGCAGTTCTTC.